This T cell receptor (beta chain) came from a study of shared clonotypes between healthy human individuals. Across the whole study: A donor's plate count was three for CD4 naive and three for CD4 memory; CD8 naive had two and CD8 memory one. Regarding the study as a whole: Sharing across four donors was highest in naive CD4 (around 5%) and lowest in memory CD8 (approximately 0.4%). Sequencing depth was expected to affect clonotype sharing among donors.

Measured with immunoSEQ multiplex PCR; TCRdb has only the in-frame clones, and not every one. The sample includes about 1 million clones, about 80% of them seen just once. Remarks on this clone: Its target is unknown.

The CDR3 spans 16 residues. V lost 5 bases, J lost 1 base, and 5 bases stayed unmatched. Germline loops: CDR1 SGHAT, CDR2 FQNNGV. The material sequenced was memory CD4+ T cells sorted from blood. Described subset: CD45RA-negative fraction. This chain connects TRBV11-2 to TRBJ2-2; 9 positions match TRBD1. The sequence was collected from a man aged 18 to 29 in good health. The CDR3 protein is CASSLTGGGNTGELFF. Written as DNA, the CDR3 is TGTGCCAGCAGCCTCACAGGGGGCGGGAACACCGGGGAGCTGTTTTTT.